This is a list of T cell receptor beta chains from one sample in a study of identifying expanded T cells in peripheral blood. Generated by immunoSEQ multiplex PCR, the TCRdb table keeps only in-frame clones and is missing some. The profile shows around 100,000 clones, around 89% of them singletons. The sequenced sample was blood. These receptors were taken from a person between 18 and 75 years old in good health. CDR3s include the opening cysteine and the closing phenylalanine or tryptophan. The D gene is left open where the match is weak. Some rows have no size entry. The others give once, few or many, or a class for an expanded clone.

j_call v_call clone_size d_call cdr3_length cdr3_nt cdr3_aa
TRBJ1-2 TRBV29-1 . . 11 TGCAGCGTTGGGACAGAGTATGGCTACACCTTC CSVGTEYGYTF
TRBJ1-5 TRBV2 . TRBD1 13 TGTGCCACCCAAGGACAGGGCGGTCAGCCCCAGCATTTT CATQGQGGQPQHF
TRBJ1-2 TRBV5-1 . . 13 TGCGCCAGCAGCTTGGAAGGGGCGGGTGGCTACACCTTC CASSLEGAGGYTF
TRBJ2-1 TRBV10-1 . . 17 TGCGCCAGCAGTGAATACGCCGGGACCCAAGGCTACAATGAGCAGTTCTTC CASSEYAGTQGYNEQFF
TRBJ2-7 TRBV10-3 . TRBD1 16 TGTGCCATCAGTGGGGGGACAGAATATGGATCCTACGAGCAGTACTTC CAISGGTEYGSYEQYF
TRBJ2-1 TRBV11-2 once TRBD2 17 TGTGCCAGCAGCTTAGGTTTAGCGGGGGTGTGGATCGATGAGCAGTTCTTC CASSLGLAGVWIDEQFF
TRBJ1-4 TRBV6-5 . . 14 TGTGCCAGCAGTTACGGGGTCGAGATGCTGGAACTGTTTTTT CASSYGVEMLELFF
TRBJ1-2 TRBV21-1 . . 15 TGTGCCAGCAGCAAGACAGGGAAGAGGAACTATGGCTACACCTTC CASSKTGKRNYGYTF
TRBJ1-6 TRBV5-4 . TRBD1 18 TGTGCCAGCAGCCGAGGATCTGGACCGACAGGGGGCAGTTCACCCCTCCACTTT CASSRGSGPTGGSSPLHF
TRBJ2-7 TRBV6-5 . TRBD2 15 TGTGCCAGCAGAATCAGCGGGGGCGGGGCCTACGAGCAGTACTTC CASRISGGGAYEQYF
TRBJ1-2 TRBV28 once . 12 TGTGCCAGCAGTTTTCTGAATCGCGGCTACACCTTC CASSFLNRGYTF
TRBJ2-7 TRBV5-6 . TRBD1 14 TGTGCCAGCAGCCCTGGGACAGGGATGCGGGAGCAGTACTTC CASSPGTGMREQYF
TRBJ2-3 TRBV7-9 few . 16 TGTGCCAGCAGCCGGACAGGGAGCGGGGGTACAAATACGCAGTATTTT CASSRTGSGGTNTQYF
TRBJ2-2 TRBV4-1 . TRBD1 14 TGCGCCAGCAGCCAAGGGGACAGCACCGGGGAGCTGTTTTTT CASSQGDSTGELFF
TRBJ1-1 TRBV7-2 . TRBD1 15 TGTGCCAGCAGCTTTCGATCAGGGGGCGGGGCTGAAGCTTTCTTT CASSFRSGGGAEAFF
TRBJ2-1 TRBV5-6 once . 11 TGTGCCAGCAGCTTCCAATCCGAGCAGTTCTTC CASSFQSEQFF
TRBJ2-5 TRBV7-2 . . 14 TGTGCCAGCAGCGCTAACAGGGTTGCAGAGACCCAGTACTTC CASSANRVAETQYF
TRBJ1-4 TRBV5-1 . . 14 TGCGCCAGCAGCCCCCCCCAGGGAAATGAAAAACTGTTTTTT CASSPPQGNEKLFF
TRBJ2-1 TRBV6-5 . TRBD1 15 TGTGCCAGCAGTTCTGCCGGGACAGGGCACAATGAGCAGTTCTTC CASSSAGTGHNEQFF
TRBJ1-5 TRBV19 . . 13 TGTGCCAGTAGTCCTGTCAGAAATCAGCCCCAGCATTTT CASSPVRNQPQHF
TRBJ2-7 TRBV18 . TRBD2 17 TGTGCCAGCTCATCACGAACCACTAGCGGGGGGACCTACGAGCAGTACTTC CASSSRTTSGGTYEQYF
TRBJ1-1 TRBV19 once . 18 TGTGCCAGTCCGGATCAGGACACGTCGGCAAGGATGAACACTGAAGCTTTCTTT CASPDQDTSARMNTEAFF
TRBJ2-5 TRBV7-6 . . 12 TGTGCCAGCAGCTTAGGAGAGGAGACCCAGTACTTC CASSLGEETQYF
TRBJ1-1 TRBV13 . . 16 TGTGCCAGCAGCTTAATGGGAGTTACGATGGATACTGAAGCTTTCTTT CASSLMGVTMDTEAFF
TRBJ1-4 TRBV5-4 . TRBD1 15 TGTGCCAGCAGCTTCACGGGACAGGGAATCGGGAAACTGTTTTTT CASSFTGQGIGKLFF
TRBJ1-5 TRBV27 . . 12 TGTGCCAGCAGTCCAATCAATCAGCCCCAGCATTTT CASSPINQPQHF
TRBJ2-1 TRBV9 . TRBD2 16 TGTGCCAGCAGCGTATCCTCCGGGGGGTTATACAATGAGCAGTTCTTC CASSVSSGGLYNEQFF
TRBJ2-2 TRBV6-5 once . 13 TGTGCCAGCAGCCCGAGCGGCACCGGGGAGCTGTTTTTT CASSPSGTGELFF
TRBJ2-7 TRBV27 few . 13 TGTGCCAGCAGTTTATTTCAACGGGGCGAGCAGTACTTC CASSLFQRGEQYF
TRBJ1-1 TRBV19 . TRBD1 13 TGTGCCAGTAACTATATCTCCGGGACAGAAACTTTCTTT CASNYISGTETFF